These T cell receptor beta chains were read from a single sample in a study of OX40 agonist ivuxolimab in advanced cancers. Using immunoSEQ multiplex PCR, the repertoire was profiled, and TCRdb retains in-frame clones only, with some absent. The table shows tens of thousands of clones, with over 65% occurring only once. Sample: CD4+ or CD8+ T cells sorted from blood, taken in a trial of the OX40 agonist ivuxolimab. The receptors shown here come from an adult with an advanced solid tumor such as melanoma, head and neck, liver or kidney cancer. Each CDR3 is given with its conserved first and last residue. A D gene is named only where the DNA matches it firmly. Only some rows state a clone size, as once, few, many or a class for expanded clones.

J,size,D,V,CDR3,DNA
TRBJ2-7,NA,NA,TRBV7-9,CASSLGGTPEQYF,TGTGCCAGCAGCTTAGGGGGGACCCCCGAGCAGTACTTC
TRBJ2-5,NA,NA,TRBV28,CASSLYLGEETQYF,TGTGCCAGCAGTTTGTACTTGGGGGAAGAGACCCAGTACTTC
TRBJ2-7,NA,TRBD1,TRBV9,CASSEGQGFDEQYF,TGTGCCAGCAGCGAGGGACAGGGCTTTGACGAGCAGTACTTC
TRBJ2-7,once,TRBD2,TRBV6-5,CASSYWREGTYEQYF,TGTGCCAGCAGTTACTGGCGGGAGGGCACCTACGAGCAGTACTTC
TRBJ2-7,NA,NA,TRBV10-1,CASMADRGSSYEQYF,TGCGCCAGCATGGCGGACCGGGGGAGCTCCTACGAGCAGTACTTC
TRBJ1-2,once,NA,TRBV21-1,CASSKGEGWVYGYTF,TGTGCCAGCAGCAAAGGGGAGGGGTGGGTCTATGGCTACACCTTC
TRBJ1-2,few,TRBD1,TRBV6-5,CASKFRGMNGYTF,TGTGCCAGCAAATTCAGGGGGATGAATGGCTACACCTTC
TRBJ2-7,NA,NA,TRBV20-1,CSALRYEQYF,TGCAGCGCCCTCCGGTACGAGCAGTACTTC
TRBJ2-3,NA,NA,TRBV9,CASSPSTDTQYF,TGTGCCAGCAGCCCGAGCACAGATACGCAGTATTTT
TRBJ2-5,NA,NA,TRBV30,CAWSDGTQETQYF,TGTGCCTGGAGTGACGGGACCCAAGAGACCCAGTACTTC
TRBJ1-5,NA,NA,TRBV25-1,CASSEVGGSGQPQHF,TGTGCCAGCAGTGAAGTGGGGGGCTCAGGGCAGCCCCAGCATTTT
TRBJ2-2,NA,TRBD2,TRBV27,CASSFSSGYTGELFF,TGTGCCAGCAGTTTCTCTAGCGGATACACCGGGGAGCTGTTTTTT
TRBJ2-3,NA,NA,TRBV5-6,CASSRDPPTDTQYF,TGTGCCAGCAGCCGGGACCCACCCACAGATACGCAGTATTTT
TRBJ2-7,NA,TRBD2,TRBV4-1,CASSHPGGYEQYF,TGCGCCAGCAGCCATCCCGGGGGGTACGAGCAGTACTTC
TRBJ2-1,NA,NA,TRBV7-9,CASSLVGSSNEQFF,TGTGCCAGCAGCTTAGTTGGGAGCTCCAATGAGCAGTTCTTC
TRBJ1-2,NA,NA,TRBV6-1,CASCCNAVYGYTF,TGTGCCAGCTGTTGCAACGCGGTCTATGGCTACACCTTC